These 23 T cell receptor beta chains originate from one sample sequenced in a study of Ad26.COV2.S vaccination and SARS-CoV-2 variants. Sample treatment: around 19 received Ad26.COV2.S at low or high dose, single or two shots; 5 received placebo; per-sample allocation not given. Repertoires come from day 63 after the first vaccine or placebo injection. This table comes from immunoSEQ multiplex PCR, and its TCRdb copy is limited to in-frame clones, with some not included. The sample records some 400,000 clones, 75% to 90% being singletons. The source was peripheral blood, collected in a trial of Ad26.COV2.S vaccine versus placebo. The source is a person between 18 and 65 years old who received the Ad26.COV2.S COVID-19 vaccine or a placebo.

V and J are TRBV3-1 (or the pseudogene TRBV3-2) and TRBJ2-1; 8 bases map to TRBD1. The ends lost 3 bases at V and 4 bases at J; junction bases unmatched: 8. The CDR3 sequence is 16 residues long. Germline values: CDR1 LGHDT, CDR2 YNNKEL (reference sequence). The CDR3, as DNA: TGTGCCAGCAGCCACCCACCGGACAGGGTGTACAATGAGCAGTTCTTC. Amino acid sequence: CASSHPPDRVYNEQFF.

The chain links TRBV28 to TRBJ2-1, with 9 bases that match TRBD2. V shed 2 bases, J shed 7 bases, and the junction held 6 bases outside the gene matches. Germline-derived CDR1 and CDR2 are MDHEN and SYDVKM. CDR3 length equals 15 residues. CDR3 sequence (DNA): TGTGCCAGCAGTTTAGCGGGAGGGGTGAGGAATGAGCAGTTCTTC. Translating it yields CASSLAGGVRNEQFF.

CDR3 bases: TGTGCCAGCAGCGTATTACCAGGGTCCTACGAGCAGTACTTC. This gives the protein CASSVLPGSYEQYF. The chain links TRBV9 to TRBJ2-7, with D perhaps matching TRBD1 (5 bases). Germline V gives CDR1 SGDLS, CDR2 YYNGEE. V dropped 1 base and J dropped 1 base, with 9 bases sitting between them. This CDR3 comprises 14 residues. Full variable domain (rest looked up from reference TRBV9 and TRBJ2-7): DSGVTQTPKHLITATGQRVTLRCSPRSGDLSVYWYQQSLDQGLQFLIQYYNGEERAKGNILERFSAQQFPDLHSELNLSSLELGDSALYFCASSVLPGSYEQYFGPGTRLTVT.

This rearrangement joins TRBV15 to TRBJ1-5, with 7 bases aligning to TRBD1. The CDR3 has 16 amino acids. The J segment lost 1 base and the V segment lost 1 base, leaving 4 bases of the junction unmatched. In germline, CDR1 is LNHNV, CDR2 YYDKDF (reference sequence). The CDR3, as DNA: TGTGCCACCAGCAGAGTACTGACAGGGAGCAATCAGCCCCAGCATTTT. Its translation: CATSRVLTGSNQPQHF.

This clone was seen only once. This sequence joins TRBV7-3 and TRBJ2-3, with 7 bases matching TRBD2. The CDR3 covers 11 residues. J gave up 11 bases and V 8 bases, and 7 bases lay outside the gene matches. Germline lookup yields CDR1 SGHTA and CDR2 FQGTGA. Written as DNA, the CDR3 is TGTGCCAGCGCGTCGCGGGGGAGGCAGTATTTT. Residues: CASASRGRQYF.

This chain joins TRBV5-4 and TRBJ1-4; 7 nucleotides match TRBD1. The germline V gene has CDR1 SGHNT and CDR2 YYREEE (reference sequence). The CDR3 has 14 residues. The J segment lost 6 bases and the V segment lost 4 bases, leaving 6 bases of the junction unmatched. CDR3 nucleotides: TGTGCCAGCAGCAGAGACAGGGCTGATGAAAAACTGTTTTTT. Protein product: CASSRDRADEKLFF.

The sample holds one count of this clone. The rearrangement uses TRBV7-9 and TRBJ2-5; the D is unclear. The germline CDR1 and CDR2 sequences are SEHNR and FQNEAQ (reference sequence). The CDR3 length is 18 residues. The V and J ends lost 1 base and 1 base respectively, with 19 bases between them. CDR3 sequence reads: CASSLGVMRSHSQETQYF. DNA of the CDR3: TGTGCCAGCAGCTTAGGGGTAATGAGATCCCACTCCCAAGAGACCCAGTACTTC.

The chain combines TRBV5-1 with TRBJ2-6; D is uncertain. Trimming cost V 0 bases and J 3 bases, with 10 bases left between them. From germline, CDR1 is SGHRS and CDR2 YFSETQ. CDR3 size: 16 residues. Here the CDR3 reads CASSLDVVGGANVLTF. In DNA, the CDR3 is TGCGCCAGCAGCTTGGACGTGGTTGGTGGGGCCAACGTCCTGACTTTC.

The rearrangement uses TRBV27 and TRBJ2-6; a weak D match, TRBD2 (5 bases). This CDR3 comprises 15 residues. Germline V lookup: CDR1 MNHEY, CDR2 SMNVEV (reference sequence). The ends were cut back, 7 bases at V and 0 bases at J, with 10 bases in the middle. The CDR3: CASTPDYSGANVLTF. CDR3 DNA sequence: TGTGCCAGCACCCCCGACTACTCTGGGGCCAACGTCCTGACTTTC.

This clone was seen a few times. The rearrangement uses TRBV11-2 and TRBJ2-7, with TRBD1 matching 7 bases. CDR1 SGHAT and CDR2 FQNNGV come from the germline V gene. The CDR3 consists of 14 residues. Trimming took 5 bases from V and 6 from J; bases not matched to a gene: 10. CDR3 DNA: TGTGCCAGCAGCCCTTCTGGACAGGCCAGCGAGCAGTACTTC. Translated, it gives CASSPSGQASEQYF.

The rearrangement uses TRBV5-1 and TRBJ2-3, with TRBD1 matching 7 bases. The V segment lost 6 bases and the J segment 6 bases; nucleotides outside the gene matches: 7. This CDR3 is built from 13 residues. From germline, CDR1 is SGHRS and CDR2 YFSETQ. The CDR3 sequence is CASMEGGADTQYF. The CDR3, as DNA: TGCGCCAGCATGGAAGGGGGCGCGGATACGCAGTATTTT.

As concerns this clone: The same CDR3 can be traced to other DNA sequences in this sample. This chain uses TRBV5-1 with TRBJ2-5; D uncertain. The ends were cut back, 3 bases at V and 2 bases at J, with 2 bases in the middle. CDR1 and CDR2 from the germline V gene are SGHRS and YFSETQ. CDR3 length: 11 amino acids. CDR3: CASSYQETQYF. The CDR3, as DNA: TGCGCCAGCAGCTATCAAGAGACCCAGTACTTC.

This sequence joins TRBV2 and TRBJ1-2; D remains ambiguous. The CDR3 has 15 amino acids. Germline CDR1 and CDR2: SNHLY and FYNNEI. The germline V and J ends were trimmed by 2 bases and 3 bases, with 13 bases remaining between them. The CDR3 sequence: CASSEQKRFYYGYTF. As DNA, the CDR3 is TGTGCCAGCAGTGAACAGAAAAGGTTTTACTATGGCTACACCTTC.

The chain employs TRBV3-1 (or the pseudogene TRBV3-2) and TRBJ2-1, with a weak D call TRBD2 (6 bases). The CDR3 extends over 13 amino acids. The germline V and J ends were trimmed by 4 bases and 6 bases, with 10 bases remaining between them. Germline lookup yields CDR1 LGHDT and CDR2 YNNKEL (reference sequence). Here the CDR3 reads CASSRDFPNEQFF. The CDR3 coding sequence is TGTGCCAGCAGCCGGGACTTTCCCAATGAGCAGTTCTTC.

The chain employs TRBV27 and TRBJ2-1, with TRBD2 matching 7 bases. Germline V gene sequence: CDR1 MNHEY, CDR2 SMNVEV (reference sequence). This CDR3 has 15 amino acids. V trimming: 3 bases; J trimming: 7 bases; junction bases outside the gene matches: 9. The CDR3 sequence is CASSFKGLVKNEQFF. Here the CDR3 DNA reads TGTGCCAGCAGTTTTAAAGGACTAGTTAAGAATGAGCAGTTCTTC.

The genes are TRBV3-1 (or the pseudogene TRBV3-2) and TRBJ2-3, with D maybe TRBD2 (5 bases). The CDR3 runs to 14 residues. CDR1 is LGHDT and CDR2 is YNNKEL in the germline V gene (reference sequence). The V gene lost 0 bases and the J gene lost 10 bases, with 14 bases spanning the gap. CDR3 in amino acids: CASSQEGSGYAQYF. CDR3 nucleotide sequence: TGTGCCAGCAGCCAAGAGGGGAGTGGGTACGCGCAGTATTTT.

This rearrangement joins TRBV11-2 to TRBJ2-2, with 8 bases matching TRBD1. Germline-derived CDR1 and CDR2 are SGHAT and FQNNGV. The length of the CDR3 is 15 residues. After removal of 4 bases from V and 6 bases from J, the junction contained 7 bases not matched to a gene. The CDR3 nucleotides are TGTGCCAGCAGCTGGGAGAGGACAGGGTCCGGGGAGCTGTTTTTT. Translating gives CASSWERTGSGELFF.

The V gene is TRBV11-3, the J gene TRBJ1-1, with 11 bases aligning to TRBD1. The junction had 4 bases not matched to a gene; V was cut back by 5 bases and J by 8 bases. The CDR3 length is 13 residues. From germline, CDR1 is SGHNT and CDR2 YENEEA. The CDR3 protein is CASSGRDRGEAFF. CDR3 in DNA: TGTGCCAGCAGCGGCCGGGACAGGGGGGAAGCTTTCTTT. Based on the CDR3 plus reference TRBV11-3 and TRBJ1-1, the full variable domain is EAGVVQSPRYKIIEKKQPVAFWCNPISGHNTLYWYLQNLGQGPELLIRYENEEAVDDSQLPKDRFSAERLKGVDSTLKIQPAELGDSAVYLCASSGRDRGEAFFGQGTRLTVV.

The rearrangement uses TRBV11-3 and TRBJ2-2, with 10 bases that match TRBD2. CDR3 length: 16 residues. V was pared by 5 bases and J by 2 bases, with 5 bases of the junction left unmatched. The germline V gene encodes CDR1 SGHNT and CDR2 YENEEA. This CDR3 is CASSNGLAANTGELFF. The CDR3 bases are TGTGCCAGCAGCAACGGACTAGCGGCCAACACCGGGGAGCTGTTTTTT. Combining the CDR3 with reference TRBV11-3 and TRBJ2-2 gives the whole variable domain EAGVVQSPRYKIIEKKQPVAFWCNPISGHNTLYWYLQNLGQGPELLIRYENEEAVDDSQLPKDRFSAERLKGVDSTLKIQPAELGDSAVYLCASSNGLAANTGELFFGEGSRLTVL.

This clone was observed a single time. The rearrangement joins TRBV13 to TRBJ2-2, with 15 nucleotides matching TRBD2. From germline, CDR1 is PRHDT and CDR2 FYEKMQ (reference sequence). This CDR3 contains 21 residues. The junction had 13 bases not matched to a gene; V was cut back by 0 bases and J by 5 bases. Written as DNA, the CDR3 is TGTGCCAGCAGCTTAGGCCTTGGCGGACTAGCGGGAGGGACCGGGACCGGGGAGCTGTTTTTT. Its translation is CASSLGLGGLAGGTGTGELFF.

The V call is TRBV6-2 or TRBV6-3, the J call TRBJ2-1; no firm D call. The V gene lost 2 bases and the J gene lost 8 bases, with 7 bases spanning the gap. Looked up from germline, CDR1 is MNHEY and CDR2 is SVGEGT. CDR3 length equals 12 residues. The CDR3, as DNA: TGTGCCAGCAGTTACGTGTCGTATGAGCAGTTCTTC. Its protein product is CASSYVSYEQFF.

The CDR3, as DNA: TGTGCCAGCAGTCCGGACAACACAAGGAGCAATCAGCCCCAGCATTTT. Protein product: CASSPDNTRSNQPQHF. J is TRBJ1-5 and V is TRBV2; TRBD1 might be the D (5 bases). V lost 5 bases and J 1 base, leaving 15 bases between the germline ends. CDR1 is SNHLY, CDR2 FYNNEI, per germline. This CDR3 has 16 amino acids.

The genes are TRBV27 and TRBJ2-5, with TRBD2 matching over 8 bases. V lost 6 bases, J lost 5 bases, and 17 bases stayed unmatched. The germline V gene has CDR1 MNHEY and CDR2 SMNVEV (reference sequence). CDR3 size: 17 residues. CDR3 nucleotide sequence: TGTGCCAGCAGCCTCCTCTCGGGGGGGCTCTTTATCGAGACCCAGTACTTC. Amino acid sequence: CASSLLSGGLFIETQYF.